The present T cell receptor beta chain was sequenced within a study of blood T cell repertoires in COVID-19. Turning to the study itself: Collection of acute and convalescent COVID-19 samples took place in the United States, Italy and Spain. In each case, the material was cDNA or gDNA derived from T cells, B-cell-depleted T cells, or PBMCs.

Original processing notes: From reference gene primer amplification, estimates of nucleated cell counts were derived. This table comes from immunoSEQ multiplex PCR, and its TCRdb copy is limited to in-frame clones, with some not included. Clonal size and the V and J genes are those of that table, whereas D and trimming came from the DNA. The table shows 55,000 to 70,000 clones, with 82% occurring only once. The TCR comes from a woman in her sixties or seventies with acute or convalescent COVID-19. The sample was peripheral blood.

The CDR3: CASSYSQMNTEAFF. The CDR3 region has the DNA TGTGCCAGCAGTTACTCACAGATGAACACTGAAGCTTTCTTT. The V and J genes are TRBV6-6 and TRBJ1-1; no firm D call. V was trimmed by 0 bases and J by 0 bases, leaving 5 bases between them. CDR3 length: 14 amino acids. CDR1 MNHNY and CDR2 SVGAGI come from the germline V gene (reference sequence).